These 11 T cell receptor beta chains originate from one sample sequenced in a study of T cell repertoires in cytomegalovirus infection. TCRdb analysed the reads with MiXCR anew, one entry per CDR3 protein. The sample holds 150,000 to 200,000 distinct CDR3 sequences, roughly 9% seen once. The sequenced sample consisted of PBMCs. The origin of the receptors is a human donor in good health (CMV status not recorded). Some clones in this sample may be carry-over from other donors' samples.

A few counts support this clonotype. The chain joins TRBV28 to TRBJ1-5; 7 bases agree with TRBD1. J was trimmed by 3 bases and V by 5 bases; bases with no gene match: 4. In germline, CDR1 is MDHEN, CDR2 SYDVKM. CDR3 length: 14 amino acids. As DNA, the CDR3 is TGTGCCAGCAGTCCGACAGGGTACAATCAGCCCCAGCATTTT. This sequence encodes CASSPTGYNQPQHF.

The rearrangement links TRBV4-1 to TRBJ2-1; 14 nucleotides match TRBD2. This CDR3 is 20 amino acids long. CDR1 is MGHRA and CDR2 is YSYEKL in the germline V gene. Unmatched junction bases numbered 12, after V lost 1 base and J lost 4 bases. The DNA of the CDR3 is TGCGCCAGCAGCCAAGGGGCGGGAGGACTAGCGGGAGGTAATTACAATGAGCAGTTCTTC. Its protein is CASSQGAGGLAGGNYNEQFF.

DNA for the CDR3: TGCAGCGTTGAAGATCGACTGAGTTCTAACTATGGCTACACCTTC. Residues: CSVEDRLSSNYGYTF. The rearrangement uses TRBV29-1 and TRBJ1-2; D is ambiguous. V lost 0 bases and J lost 0, with 11 bases in between. Germline V gene data show CDR1 as SQVTM and CDR2 as ANQGSEA. This CDR3 spans 15 amino acids.

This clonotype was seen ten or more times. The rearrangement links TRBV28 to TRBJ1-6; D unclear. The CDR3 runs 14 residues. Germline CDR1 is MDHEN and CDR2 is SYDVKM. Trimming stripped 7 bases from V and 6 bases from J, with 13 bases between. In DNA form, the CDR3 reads TGTGCCAGCATCCCAGGATTCCGTAATTCACCCCTCCACTTT. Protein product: CASIPGFRNSPLHF. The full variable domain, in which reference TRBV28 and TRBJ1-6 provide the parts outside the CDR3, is DVKVTQSSRYLVKRTGEKVFLECVQDMDHENMFWYRQDPGLGLRLIYFSYDVKMKEKGDIPEGYSVSREKKERFSLILESASTNQTSMYLCASIPGFRNSPLHFGNGTRLTVT.

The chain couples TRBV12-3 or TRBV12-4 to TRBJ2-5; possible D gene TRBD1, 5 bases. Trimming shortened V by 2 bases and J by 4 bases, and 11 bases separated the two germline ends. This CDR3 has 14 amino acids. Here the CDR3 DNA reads TGTGCCAGCAGTTTAAACACCCAGGGAGAGACCCAGTACTTC. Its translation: CASSLNTQGETQYF.

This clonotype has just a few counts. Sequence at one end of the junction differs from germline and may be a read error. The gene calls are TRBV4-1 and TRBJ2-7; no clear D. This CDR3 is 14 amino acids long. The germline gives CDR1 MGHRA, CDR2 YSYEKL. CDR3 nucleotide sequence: TGTGCCAGCAGCCAAGATTCTATGACTTTCGAGCAGTACTTC. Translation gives CASSQDSMTFEQYF.

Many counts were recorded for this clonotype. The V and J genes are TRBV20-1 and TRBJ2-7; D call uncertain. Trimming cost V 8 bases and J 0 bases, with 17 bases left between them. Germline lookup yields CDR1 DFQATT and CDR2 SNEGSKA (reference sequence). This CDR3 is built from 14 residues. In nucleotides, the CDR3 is TGCAGTTTTAAAAAATGGGTTAGCTCCTACGAGCAGTACTTC. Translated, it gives CSFKKWVSSYEQYF.

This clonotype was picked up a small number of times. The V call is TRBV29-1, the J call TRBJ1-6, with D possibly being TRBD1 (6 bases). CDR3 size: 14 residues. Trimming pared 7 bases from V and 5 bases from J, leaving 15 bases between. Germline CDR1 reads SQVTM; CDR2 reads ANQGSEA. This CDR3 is CSAGEQGDNSPLHF. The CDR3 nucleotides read TGCAGCGCGGGAGAACAGGGCGATAATTCACCCCTCCACTTT. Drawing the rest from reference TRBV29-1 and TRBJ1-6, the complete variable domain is SAVISQKPSRDICQRGTSLTIQCQVDSQVTMMFWYRQQPGQSLTLIATANQGSEATYESGFVIDKFPISRPNLTFSTLTVSNMSPEDSSIYLCSAGEQGDNSPLHFGNGTRLTVT.

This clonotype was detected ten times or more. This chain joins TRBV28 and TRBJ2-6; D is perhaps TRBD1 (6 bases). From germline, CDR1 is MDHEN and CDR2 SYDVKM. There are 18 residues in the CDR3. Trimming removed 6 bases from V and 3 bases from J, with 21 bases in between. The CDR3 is CASSLSPWGLGGANVLTF. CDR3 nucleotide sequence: TGTGCCAGCAGCCTCAGCCCCTGGGGGCTGGGTGGGGCCAACGTCCTGACTTTC. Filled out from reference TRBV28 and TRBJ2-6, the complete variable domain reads DVKVTQSSRYLVKRTGEKVFLECVQDMDHENMFWYRQDPGLGLRLIYFSYDVKMKEKGDIPEGYSVSREKKERFSLILESASTNQTSMYLCASSLSPWGLGGANVLTFGAGSRLTVL.

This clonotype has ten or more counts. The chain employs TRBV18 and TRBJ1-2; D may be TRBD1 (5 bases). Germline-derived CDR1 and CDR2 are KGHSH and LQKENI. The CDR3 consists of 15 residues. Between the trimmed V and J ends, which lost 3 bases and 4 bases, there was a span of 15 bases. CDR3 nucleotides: TGTGCCAGCTCACCCACCCCGGCAGACAGCTATGGCTACACCTTC. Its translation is CASSPTPADSYGYTF. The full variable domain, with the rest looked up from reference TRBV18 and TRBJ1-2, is NAGVMQNPRHLVRRRGQEARLRCSPMKGHSHVYWYRQLPEEGLKFMVYLQKENIIDESGMPKERFSAEFPKEGPSILRIQQVVRGDSAAYFCASSPTPADSYGYTFGSGTRLTVV.

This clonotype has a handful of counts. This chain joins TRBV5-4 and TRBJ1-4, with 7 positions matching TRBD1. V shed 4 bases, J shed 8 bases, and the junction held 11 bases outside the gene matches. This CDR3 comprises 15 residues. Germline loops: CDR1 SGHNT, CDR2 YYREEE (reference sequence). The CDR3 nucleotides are TGTGCCAGCAGCCCGACCGGGACAGTCGGGGAAAAACTGTTTTTT. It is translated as CASSPTGTVGEKLFF.